This TCR beta chain was found in a study of early T cells in non-severe SARS-CoV-2 infection. For the study at large: Bulk RNA isolated from unsorted whole blood underwent sequencing; chains were not paired.

Individual cDNA molecules were tagged with unique molecular identifiers, the study reported. TCRdb itself ran the 5' RACE reads through MiXCR, one entry per CDR3 protein. The profile covers about 77,000 distinct CDR3 sequences, with 8.5% to 10% appearing a single time and 4.8% taken by the ten largest. This clonotype was counted many times. Its antigen remains unknown. Study observations and caveats: Matching against VDJdb likely underestimated virus-specific expansions, favoring anti-spike CD8.

CDR1 and CDR2 (germline): MNHNS, SASEGT. The CDR3 covers 14 residues. V trimming: 6 bases; J trimming: 7 bases; junction bases outside the gene matches: 5. The genes are TRBV6-1 and TRBJ1-6; 8 positions match TRBD1. This clonotype was sampled from an adult who was a healthcare worker with PCR-confirmed SARS-CoV-2 infection or an uninfected control (not recorded which). The source material was whole blood. CDR3 loop: CASRETGANSPLHF. The CDR3 DNA reads as TGTGCCAGCAGGGAGACAGGGGCGAATTCACCCCTCCACTTT.